A single TCR beta chain is shown here with its context. The antigen remains undetermined. Germline CDR1 SGHTA, CDR2 FQGNSA. With V trimmed by 2 bases and J by 3 bases, 8 bases remained unmatched. This CDR3 spans 17 amino acids. This entry is derived from a study of cytomegalovirus exposure and HLA in healthy donors. Study outcomes and limitations: In an earlier analysis, in 587 donors, most V segments appeared productive either ~87% or ~30% of the time. Reported performance of the classifier showed diagnosis of cytomegalovirus status with high specificity and sensitivity.

The PCR made use of 60 Vbeta and 13 Jbeta primers. TCRdb's table, derived via immunoSEQ multiplex PCR, lists solely in-frame clones and lacks some. The sample records around 170,000 clones, about 80% being singletons. Material for sequencing was PBMCs. This rearrangement joins TRBV7-2 to TRBJ2-3; 10 bases agree with TRBD2. This TCR was sampled from a woman in her forties in good health and CMV-seronegative. The CDR3 protein is CASSLIRAGGGTDTQYF. For the CDR3, the DNA is TGTGCCAGCAGCTTAATACGAGCGGGAGGGGGAACAGATACGCAGTATTTT. Supplemented by reference TRBV7-2 and TRBJ2-3, the full variable domain reads GAGVSQSPSNKVTEKGKDVELRCDPISGHTALYWYRQSLGQGLEFLIYFQGNSAPDKSGLPSDRFSAERTGGSVSTLTIQRTQQEDSAVYLCASSLIRAGGGTDTQYFGPGTRLTVL.